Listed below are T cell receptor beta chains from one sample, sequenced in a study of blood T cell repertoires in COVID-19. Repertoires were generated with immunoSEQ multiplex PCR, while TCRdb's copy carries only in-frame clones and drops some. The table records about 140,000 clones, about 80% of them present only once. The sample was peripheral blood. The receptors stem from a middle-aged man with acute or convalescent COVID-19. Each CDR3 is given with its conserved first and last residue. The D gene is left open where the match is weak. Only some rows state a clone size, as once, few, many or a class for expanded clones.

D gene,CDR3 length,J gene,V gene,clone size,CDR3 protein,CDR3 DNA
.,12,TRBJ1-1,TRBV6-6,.,CASSYRGFEAFF,TGTGCCAGCAGTTACAGGGGATTCGAAGCTTTCTTT
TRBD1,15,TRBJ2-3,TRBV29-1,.,CSVLGTGGQLDTQYF,TGCAGCGTTCTCGGGACAGGGGGCCAACTGGATACGCAGTATTTT
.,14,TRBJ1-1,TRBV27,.,CASSLRGAVTEAFF,TGTGCCAGCAGTTTACGGGGGGCGGTAACTGAAGCTTTCTTT
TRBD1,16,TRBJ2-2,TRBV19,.,CASSIRGQMNTGELFF,TGTGCCAGTAGTATTCGGGGACAGATGAACACCGGGGAGCTGTTTTTT
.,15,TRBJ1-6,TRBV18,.,CASSPSTGINSPLHF,TGTGCCAGCTCACCCTCTACAGGGATAAATTCACCCCTCCACTTT
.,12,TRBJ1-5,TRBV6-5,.,CASSSPGQPQHF,TGTGCCAGCAGTTCCCCGGGTCAGCCCCAGCATTTT
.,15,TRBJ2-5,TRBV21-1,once,CASTGDRLLRETQYF,TGTGCCAGCACCGGGGACAGACTACTGAGGGAGACCCAGTACTTC
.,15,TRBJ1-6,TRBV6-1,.,CASSELGGSNSPLHF,TGTGCCAGCAGTGAATTGGGAGGTTCCAACTCACCCCTCCACTTT
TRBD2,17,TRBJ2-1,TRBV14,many,CASSRPVLAGGHNEQFF,TGTGCCAGCAGCCGACCCGTACTAGCGGGGGGCCACAATGAGCAGTTCTTC
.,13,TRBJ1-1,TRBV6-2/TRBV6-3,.,CASSPGQNTEAFF,TGTGCCAGCAGTCCGGGACAGAACACTGAAGCTTTCTTT
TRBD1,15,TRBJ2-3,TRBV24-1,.,CATSDVRQGTDTQYF,TGTGCCACCAGTGATGTCAGACAGGGGACAGATACGCAGTATTTT
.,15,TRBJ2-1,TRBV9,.,CASSVSNALDNEQFF,TGTGCCAGCAGCGTATCGAACGCGCTGGACAATGAGCAGTTCTTC
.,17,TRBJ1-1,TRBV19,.,CASSSTRGGLGSTEAFF,TGTGCCAGTAGTAGCACACGTGGAGGTTTAGGTAGCACTGAAGCTTTCTTT
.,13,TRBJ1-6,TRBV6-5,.,CASSYSDRSPLHF,TGTGCCAGCAGTTACTCTGACAGGTCACCCCTCCACTTT
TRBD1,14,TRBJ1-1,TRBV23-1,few,CASSPETDRVVAFF,TGCGCCAGCAGTCCCGAAACCGACAGGGTGGTAGCTTTCTTT
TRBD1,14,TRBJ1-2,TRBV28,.,CASSLGTANYGYTF,TGTGCCAGCAGTTTAGGGACAGCTAACTATGGCTACACCTTC
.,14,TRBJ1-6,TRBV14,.,CASSESGLGSPLHF,TGTGCCAGCAGCGAGTCCGGACTGGGTTCACCCCTCCACTTT
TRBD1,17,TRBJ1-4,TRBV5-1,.,CASSRGAGGPLGEKLFF,TGCGCCAGCAGCCGAGGGGCAGGGGGTCCCCTGGGTGAAAAACTGTTTTTT
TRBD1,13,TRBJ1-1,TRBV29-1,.,CSVDRGPGTEAFF,TGCAGCGTCGACAGGGGGCCCGGGACTGAAGCTTTCTTT
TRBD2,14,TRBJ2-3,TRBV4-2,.,CASSQTGGSDTQYF,TGTGCCAGCAGCCAAACGGGGGGTTCAGATACGCAGTATTTT
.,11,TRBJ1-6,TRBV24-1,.,CATELDSPLHF,TGTGCCACTGAACTAGATTCACCCCTCCACTTT
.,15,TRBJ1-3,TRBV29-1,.,CSVEGQGPSGNTIYF,TGCAGCGTTGAGGGGCAGGGGCCCTCTGGAAACACCATATATTTT
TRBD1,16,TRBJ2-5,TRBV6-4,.,CASRNRDRGVGETQYF,TGTGCCAGCAGAAACCGGGACAGGGGCGTTGGGGAGACCCAGTACTTC
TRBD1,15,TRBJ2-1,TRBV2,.,CASSGVGQGLREQFF,TGTGCCAGCAGTGGGGTAGGACAGGGGCTTCGAGAGCAGTTCTTC
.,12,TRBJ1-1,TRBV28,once,CASSLIRSEAFF,TGTGCCAGCAGTTTAATCAGATCCGAAGCTTTCTTT
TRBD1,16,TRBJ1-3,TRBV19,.,CASSFYRDSLGNTIYF,TGTGCCAGTAGTTTTTACCGGGACAGTCTTGGAAACACCATATATTTT
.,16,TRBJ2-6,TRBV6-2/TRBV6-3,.,CASSYSQDSGANVLTF,TGTGCCAGCAGTTACTCCCAGGACTCTGGGGCCAACGTCCTGACTTTC
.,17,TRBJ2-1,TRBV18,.,CASSPRKGGGSYNEQFF,TGTGCCAGCTCACCGAGAAAGGGGGGGGGCTCCTACAATGAGCAGTTCTTC
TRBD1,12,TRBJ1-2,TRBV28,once,CASRDRDRGYTF,TGTGCCAGCAGAGACAGGGATCGGGGCTACACCTTC
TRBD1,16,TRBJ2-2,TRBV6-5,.,CASSYSGQGGTGELFF,TGTGCCAGCAGTTATTCAGGACAGGGGGGGACCGGGGAGCTGTTTTTT
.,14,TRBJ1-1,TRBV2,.,CASSVQGSNTEAFF,TGTGCCAGCAGTGTACAGGGATCGAACACTGAAGCTTTCTTT
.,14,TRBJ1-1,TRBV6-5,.,CASTRIDRNTEAFF,TGTGCCAGCACCAGAATCGACAGGAACACTGAAGCTTTCTTT
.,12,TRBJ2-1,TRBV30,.,CAWSSKGTSRFF,TGTGCCTGGAGTTCTAAAGGGACAAGTCGGTTCTTC
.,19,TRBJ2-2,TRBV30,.,CAWSVRRGLTGSNTGELFF,TGTGCCTGGAGTGTACGGAGGGGGCTGACAGGGTCCAACACCGGGGAGCTGTTTTTT
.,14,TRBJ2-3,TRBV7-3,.,CASSYVGGLDTQYF,TGTGCCAGCAGCTATGTTGGGGGCCTAGATACGCAGTATTTT
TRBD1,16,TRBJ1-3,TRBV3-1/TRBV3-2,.,CASSPRDRGQGNTIYF,TGTGCCAGCAGCCCTCGGGACAGGGGGCAAGGAAACACCATATATTTT
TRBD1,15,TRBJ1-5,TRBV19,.,CASRLDRAGNQPQHF,TGTGCCAGTCGCCTTGACAGGGCGGGTAATCAGCCCCAGCATTTT
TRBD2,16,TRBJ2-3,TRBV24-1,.,CATSDRVAGGRDTQYF,TGTGCCACCAGTGACCGGGTGGCGGGGGGGCGGGATACGCAGTATTTT
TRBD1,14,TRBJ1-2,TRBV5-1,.,CASSWGQGFEGYTF,TGCGCCAGCAGCTGGGGACAGGGCTTTGAGGGCTACACCTTC
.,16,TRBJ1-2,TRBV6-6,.,CASTLLTDGPNYGYTF,TGTGCCAGCACCCTCTTGACAGACGGACCAAACTATGGCTACACCTTC
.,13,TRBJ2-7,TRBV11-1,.,CASSPRESYEQYF,TGTGCCAGCAGCCCCCGGGAGAGCTACGAGCAGTACTTC
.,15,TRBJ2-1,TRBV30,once,CAWSENTRSYNEQFF,TGTGCCTGGAGTGAAAACACCCGCTCCTACAATGAGCAGTTCTTC
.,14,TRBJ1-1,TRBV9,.,CASSVAKSNAEAFF,TGTGCCAGCAGCGTAGCTAAGTCGAACGCTGAAGCTTTCTTT
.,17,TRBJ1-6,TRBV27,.,CASSLRPRPGDGSPLHF,TGTGCCAGCAGTTTACGCCCCCGACCGGGGGATGGTTCACCCCTCCACTTT
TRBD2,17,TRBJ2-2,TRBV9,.,CASSVRPAGRNTGELFF,TGTGCCAGCAGCGTTAGACCAGCGGGGAGGAACACCGGGGAGCTGTTTTTT
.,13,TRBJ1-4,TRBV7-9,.,CASTRATNEKLFF,TGTGCCAGCACCAGGGCTACTAATGAAAAACTGTTTTTT
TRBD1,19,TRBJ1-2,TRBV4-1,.,CASSRMIRDRTVGDYGYTF,TGCGCCAGCAGCCGGATGATACGGGACAGGACGGTGGGGGACTATGGCTACACCTTC
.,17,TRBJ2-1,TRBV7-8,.,CASSLQGPGSSYNEQFF,TGTGCCAGCAGCCTTCAGGGGCCGGGGAGCTCCTACAATGAGCAGTTCTTC
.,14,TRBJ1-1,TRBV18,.,CASSPPSGNTEAFF,TGTGCCAGCTCACCACCGAGCGGCAACACTGAAGCTTTCTTT
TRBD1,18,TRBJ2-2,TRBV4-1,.,CASSQRGAQGARPGELFF,TGCGCCAGCAGCCAACGTGGGGCGCAGGGGGCCCGGCCCGGGGAGCTGTTTTTT
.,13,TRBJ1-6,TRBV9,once,CASSVLYNSPLHF,TGTGCCAGCAGCGTACTATATAATTCACCCCTCCACTTT